The present TCR beta chain was sequenced within a study of T-cell memory formation after mild COVID-19. Study information: The TCR clusters were mostly specific to one donor.

TCRdb processed the 5' RACE reads anew with MiXCR; each CDR3 protein has one entry. The sample lists hundreds of thousands of distinct CDR3 sequences; roughly 17% were seen once. Overall study findings and caveats: Clones that got smaller from day 15 to 85 had even CD4/CD8, while clones growing later tipped toward CD4+.

This clonotype was seen a handful of times. As yet, its antigen is unknown. The receptor's source is an adult woman who had mild COVID-19 (a few samples of this study predate the infection). Cell type and time point are not known. The source material was PBMCs or a T cell subset sorted from them (not recorded which).

The DNA for the CDR3 is TGCAGCGTTGGTTCTAGCGGGGGGCTGGATACGCAGTATTTT. Protein product: CSVGSSGGLDTQYF. The chain links TRBV29-1 to TRBJ2-3; 11 positions match TRBD2. Losses at the gene ends were 4 bases for V and 6 bases for J; bases not matched to a gene: 6. CDR3 length equals 14 residues. The germline V gene encodes CDR1 SQVTM and CDR2 ANQGSEA.